This TCR beta chain came from a study of blood T cells in healthy people across ages. Comments on this clonotype: Antigen unknown. Germline is not matched at one junction end, which may reflect a read error.

Germline V gene data show CDR1 as SGHRS and CDR2 as YFSETQ. This CDR3 region has 14 residues. Overall study results and limits: Naive T cell percentage by flow cytometry tracked strongly with beta diversity.

Then a second PCR, running roughly 7 to 11 cycles, was carried out with a sample-barcoded 5' primer and a J-beta primer mix. Via MiXCR, TCRdb re-called the 5' RACE reads, giving one row per CDR3 protein. The sample has approximately 800,000 distinct CDR3 sequences; about 59% are singletons. Sequencing used blood. The chain links TRBV5-1 to TRBJ2-3; a possible D gene is TRBD1 (6 bases). The TCR originated in a man aged 30-40 years in good health. The CDR3 spells CPSSTQGPTDTQYF. The CDR3 nucleotides are TGCCCCAGCAGCACACAGGGACCCACAGATACACAGTATTTT. The full variable domain, rest sourced from reference TRBV5-1 and TRBJ2-3, is KAGVTQTPRYLIKTRGQQVTLSCSPISGHRSVSWYQQTPGQGLQFLFEYFSETQRNKGNFPGRFSGRQFSNSRSEMNVSTLELGDSALYLCPSSTQGPTDTQYFGPGTRLTVL.